This section outlines one T cell receptor (beta chain) sequence together with its context. The antigen is undetermined. This sample was included in a study of cytomegalovirus exposure and HLA in healthy donors. Study-level background: Earlier, almost 120 million unique TCR beta sequences were recovered from some 200 million T cells by an analysis.

The study's findings and limits: The listing of 150 to 200 TCR beta chains classed them as cytomegalovirus-associated.

Each of the donors was a healthy bone marrow donor. Germline CDR1 and CDR2: SGHKS and YYEKEE (reference sequence). V lost 4 bases and J lost 0; bases outside the gene matches: 4. This CDR3 contains 17 residues. Amplification used 60 Vbeta primers and 13 Jbeta primers. Methods used by the authors: Approximately 9.9 million shared chains were among the roughly 80 million unique TCR beta chains that a later analysis counted. Method: immunoSEQ multiplex PCR; TCRdb's copy keeps in-frame clones and lacks some. The DNA was the basis for D and trimming; V, J and clone size are from that table. Its clone listing holds about 140,000 clones.

Sequenced sample: PBMCs. The rearrangement uses TRBV5-5 and TRBJ2-5; 15 nucleotides agree with TRBD2. The receptor comes from a young woman in good health and CMV-seronegative. DNA for the CDR3: TGTGCCAGCAGCCCCGGACTAGCGGGAGGGTACCAAGAGACCCAGTACTTC. Its translation is CASSPGLAGGYQETQYF.